This is a list of T cell receptor beta chains from one sample in a study of tumor and adjacent non-tumor tissue in lung cancer. Each CDR3 protein gets one entry after TCRdb re-called the multiplex PCR reads with MiXCR. The table shows some 77,000 distinct CDR3 sequences, with nearly 70% occurring only once. Sequencing was performed on lung tumor tissue. The receptors shown here come from a woman aged 70-85 years with non-small cell lung cancer. The CDR3 runs from the conserved cysteine through the conserved F or W. The D gene is left open where the match is weak. A row's size may be missing; if present it is once, few, many or a size class.

TRBV5-1,NA,TRBJ2-7,once,CASSLVPGSSYEQYF,TGCGCCAGCAGCTTGGTCCCTGGAAGCTCCTACGAGCAGTACTTC
TRBV5-4,NA,TRBJ1-2,medium-sized,CASSLLAEGLIYGYTF,TGTGCCAGCAGCTTGCTTGCGGAGGGACTGATCTATGGCTACACCTTC
TRBV7-9,NA,TRBJ1-2,NA,CASNFLPTGIGDYTF,TGTGCCAGCAACTTCCTACCTACAGGGATAGGAGACTACACCTTC
TRBV29-1,TRBD1,TRBJ2-2,NA,CSTLTAPGQGSRELFF,TGCAGCACACTGACGGCCCCGGGACAGGGGTCCCGGGAGCTGTTTTTT
TRBV6-5,NA,TRBJ1-2,NA,CASRGGGADGHTF,TGTGCCAGCAGAGGGGGGGGGGCCGATGGCCACACCTTC
TRBV13,NA,TRBJ2-5,NA,CASRLRQGRRETQYF,TGTGCCAGCAGGTTACGGCAGGGACGCCGGGAGACCCAGTACTTC
TRBV29-1,NA,TRBJ2-1,once,CSIDREHPLEQFF,TGCAGTATTGACCGGGAGCATCCACTTGAGCAGTTCTTC
TRBV11-2,NA,TRBJ2-3,many,CASSLNLIGTDTQYF,TGTGCCAGCAGCTTAAATCTTATAGGGACAGATACGCAGTATTTT
TRBV11-3,TRBD1,TRBJ2-5,NA,CASPPGRGETQYF,TGTGCCAGCCCCCCGGGCAGGGGGGAGACCCAGTACTTC
TRBV11-2,TRBD1,TRBJ2-1,NA,CASSADRRYNAQFF,TGCGCCAGCAGCGCGGACAGGCGATACAATGCGCAGTTCTTC
TRBV6-1,NA,TRBJ1-1,NA,CASSSPGTPTGSEAFF,TGTGCCAGCAGTAGCCCGGGGACACCAACGGGCAGTGAAGCTTTCTTT
TRBV5-4,TRBD2,TRBJ2-1,NA,CASSNSTSGFDEEFF,TGTGCCAGCAGCAACTCCACTAGCGGGTTCGATGAGGAGTTCTTC
TRBV19,NA,TRBJ1-6,few,CASSPQGSKNSPLHF,TGTGCCAGTTCACCTCAGGGCTCCAAAAATTCACCCCTCCACTTT
TRBV20-1,NA,TRBJ2-7,few,CSARAPRRGSYEQYF,TGCAGTGCTAGAGCCCCCCGGCGAGGCTCCTACGAGCAGTACTTC
TRBV11-2,NA,TRBJ2-2,NA,CAGSLSGELFF,TGTGCCGGCAGCTTATCCGGGGAGCTGTTTTTT
TRBV4-1,TRBD1,TRBJ2-5,NA,CARSQFGQGFLQETQYF,TGCGCCAGAAGCCAATTCGGACAGGGGTTCCTCCAAGAGACCCAGTACTTC
TRBV5-4,TRBD1,TRBJ1-6,NA,CASSQDRGDSAIHF,TGTGCCAGCAGCCAGGACAGGGGAGATTCAGCCATCCACTTT
TRBV12-3/TRBV12-4,NA,TRBJ2-2,NA,CAGSLVAPNTGELFF,TGTGCCGGCAGCTTAGTTGCTCCGAACACCGGGGAGCTGTTTTTT
TRBV6-1,TRBD2,TRBJ2-7,NA,CVSSEIAGSSYEQYF,TGTGTCAGCAGTGAAATAGCGGGCTCCTCCTACGAGCAGTACTTC
TRBV11-2,TRBD2,TRBJ2-1,NA,CTSSRTSGNTYNEQFF,TGTACCAGCAGCCGGACTAGCGGGAACACCTACAATGAGCAGTTCTTC
TRBV11-2,NA,TRBJ2-2,NA,CASSLSVGTGELFF,TGTGCCAGCAGCTTATCGGTCGGGACCGGGGAGCTGTTTTTT
TRBV6-1,TRBD1,TRBJ2-7,once,CPSSAPTGIPYEQYF,TGTCCCAGCAGTGCCCCGACAGGGATCCCCTACGAGCAGTACTTT
TRBV5-5,NA,TRBJ2-3,NA,CASSVGWSTNTQYF,TGTGCCAGCAGCGTGGGCTGGTCCACAAATACGCAGTATTTT
TRBV30,NA,TRBJ2-5,many,CAWSVRLSRQETQYF,TGTGCCTGGAGTGTTAGGCTCTCCCGCCAAGAGACCCAGTACTTC
TRBV28,NA,TRBJ2-7,NA,CASSPGERRYEQYF,TGTGCCAGCAGTCCGGGCGAGCGGAGATACGAGCAGTACTTT
TRBV7-9,TRBD2,TRBJ2-1,NA,CASSQGLAGLIGVQFF,TGTGCCAGCAGCCAAGGATTAGCGGGGCTCATTGGGGTGCAGTTCTTC
TRBV6-5,NA,TRBJ1-1,many,CASSYSIAYTEAFF,TGTGCCAGCAGTTACTCGATTGCCTACACTGAAGCTTTCTTT
TRBV28,NA,TRBJ1-5,many,CASRVRVNSNQPQHF,TGTGCCAGCAGGGTCAGGGTAAATAGCAATCAGCCCCAGCATTTT
TRBV2,TRBD2,TRBJ2-1,NA,CASVRAGASSEQFF,TGTGCCAGCGTCCGAGCGGGAGCTAGTAGTGAGCAGTTCTTC
TRBV29-1,TRBD2,TRBJ2-7,few,CSVSSGSLGEQYF,TGCAGCGTTTCTAGCGGGAGTTTGGGCGAGCAGTACTTC
TRBV6-1,NA,TRBJ1-5,NA,CVSNAAQRPQHF,TGTGTCAGCAATGCGGCTCAGAGGCCCCAGCATTTT